This passage covers 10 T cell receptor beta chains from one sample sequenced in a study of OX40 agonist ivuxolimab in advanced cancers. TCRdb's copy holds only in-frame clones and misses some; the assay was immunoSEQ multiplex PCR. The data contain about 35,000 clones, around 90% of them singletons. Sequencing was performed on CD4+ or CD8+ T cells sorted from blood, taken in a trial of the OX40 agonist ivuxolimab. Every receptor here comes from an adult with an advanced solid tumor such as melanoma, head and neck, liver or kidney cancer.

The chain is built from TRBV9 and TRBJ1-4; D may be TRBD1 (5 bases). Germline assignment: CDR1 SGDLS and CDR2 YYNGEE. The length of the CDR3 is 15 residues. V gave up 3 bases and J gave up 8 bases, with 17 bases separating them. The CDR3 DNA follows: TGTGCCAGCAGCGCCGAACGGGCCCCAGGGGAAAAACTGTTTTTT. Its protein is CASSAERAPGEKLFF.

The J gene is TRBJ2-3, the V gene TRBV19; 8 nucleotides agree with TRBD2. The CDR3 runs to 14 residues. Germline lookup yields CDR1 LNHDA and CDR2 SQIVND (reference sequence). J gave up 5 bases and V 7 bases, and 8 bases lay outside the gene matches. CDR3 DNA: TGTGCCAGTAACGGCGGGAGGTCGGTAGATACGCAGTATTTT. Translation gives CASNGGRSVDTQYF.

The chain has TRBV30 and TRBJ1-5; D is perhaps TRBD1 (5 bases). This CDR3 has 19 residues. Germline V lookup: CDR1 GTSNPN, CDR2 SVGIG (reference sequence). Trimming cost V 1 base and J 6 bases, with 28 bases left between them. Written as DNA, the CDR3 is TGTGCCTGGAGTGCAGCCTTGGGGGTGAATAATTTCCCCGGTCAGCCCCAGCATTTT. It encodes CAWSAALGVNNFPGQPQHF.

In this sample, this clone turned up once. V is TRBV28 and J is TRBJ2-7, with 9 bases fitting TRBD2. CDR1 is MDHEN and CDR2 is SYDVKM in the germline V gene. V trimming: 5 bases; J trimming: 1 base; junction bases outside the gene matches: 3. The CDR3 runs 14 residues. The CDR3 coding sequence is TGTGCCAGCAGTCGGACTAGCGCATCCTACGAGCAGTACTTC. Encoded protein: CASSRTSASYEQYF.

The rearrangement links TRBV5-4 to TRBJ1-2; 8 bases map to TRBD1. Per the germline V gene, CDR1 is SGHNT and CDR2 is YYREEE (reference sequence). The CDR3 extends over 16 amino acids. V shed 4 bases, J shed 3 bases, and the junction held 11 bases outside the gene matches. For the CDR3, the DNA is TGTGCCAGCAGCAAGGGGGGGACAGGCGAGGACTATGGCTACACCTTC. Translated, it gives CASSKGGTGEDYGYTF. Supplemented by reference TRBV5-4 and TRBJ1-2, the full variable domain reads ETGVTQSPTHLIKTRGQQVTLRCSSQSGHNTVSWYQQALGQGPQFIFQYYREEENGRGNFPPRFSGLQFPNYSSELNVNALELDDSALYLCASSKGGTGEDYGYTFGSGTRLTVV.

The chain has TRBV2 and TRBJ2-7; D is unresolved. Trimming took 7 bases from V and 4 from J, leaving 17 bases between them. The CDR3 covers 14 residues. Germline CDR1 SNHLY, CDR2 FYNNEI. The CDR3 loop reads CASTGRVDLYEQYF. CDR3 nucleotides: TGTGCCAGCACCGGTCGAGTCGACCTGTACGAGCAGTACTTC.

The chain couples TRBV2 to TRBJ2-7; 7 nucleotides match TRBD2. The V segment lost 5 bases and the J segment 1 base; nucleotides outside the gene matches: 2. Per the germline V gene, CDR1 is SNHLY and CDR2 is FYNNEI. The CDR3 sequence is 13 residues long. DNA of the CDR3: TGTGCCAGCAGTAAGCGGGAATCCTACGAGCAGTACTTC. This sequence encodes CASSKRESYEQYF.

The chain carries TRBV30 and TRBJ2-1, with TRBD1 as a possible D gene (9 bases). Germline V gene sequence: CDR1 GTSNPN, CDR2 SVGIG (reference sequence). This CDR3 is 18 amino acids long. The V gene lost 7 bases and the J gene lost 8 bases, with 33 bases spanning the gap. DNA of the CDR3: TGTGCCTCCACGGGGACAGGGCCCCGGGGAGCGGGAGTCGATGAGCAGTTCTTC. This sequence encodes CASTGTGPRGAGVDEQFF.

The gene calls are TRBV4-1 and TRBJ2-7, with D tentatively TRBD1 (6 bases). With 0 bases removed from V and 5 bases from J, the gap between germline ends came to 14 bases. This CDR3 spans 15 amino acids. Germline-derived CDR1 and CDR2 are MGHRA and YSYEKL. CDR3 sequence (DNA): TGCGCCAGCAGCCAAGAGGGCAGGGGTTCGGACGAGCAGTACTTC. This encodes CASSQEGRGSDEQYF.

The chain is built from TRBV5-6 and TRBJ2-5; 9 positions agree with TRBD1. V gave up 4 bases and J gave up 5 bases; unmatched junction bases: 9. In germline, CDR1 is SGHDT, CDR2 YYEEEE. This CDR3 region has 15 residues. This chain's CDR3 is CASSPRDRVWETQYF. The CDR3 DNA follows: TGTGCCAGCAGCCCCCGGGACAGGGTGTGGGAGACCCAGTACTTC.